A single sample is the source of the 17 T cell receptor beta chains below, sequenced in a study of blood T cell repertoires in COVID-19. The table came from immunoSEQ multiplex PCR; TCRdb's copy has only in-frame clones and leaves some out. In the table there are about 140,000 clones, 82% of which are singletons. The sample taken for sequencing was peripheral blood. These receptors originate from an elderly woman with acute or convalescent COVID-19.

The V and J genes are TRBV10-2 and TRBJ2-2, with D perhaps matching TRBD2 (5 bases). This CDR3 is 14 amino acids long. V was shortened by 6 bases and J by 4 bases, with 12 bases between the two germline ends. Germline CDR1 reads WSHSY; CDR2 reads SAAADI. CDR3 coding DNA: TGCGCCAGCAGCCCAGGACTGGGCACCGGGGAGCTGTTTTTT. This codes for CASSPGLGTGELFF.

This clone was seen a single time. J is TRBJ1-1 and V is TRBV28; unclear D gene. CDR3 length: 16 amino acids. The V gene's germline CDR1 is MDHEN and CDR2 SYDVKM. The V end was cut by 5 bases, the J end by 1 base, with 17 bases between. The CDR3 is CASSILSGWPNTEAFF. DNA for the CDR3: TGTGCCAGCAGTATTTTATCGGGATGGCCGAACACTGAAGCTTTCTTT.

V usage is TRBV15 and J usage is TRBJ2-7; a possible D gene is TRBD2 (6 bases). V was cut by 5 bases and J by 6 bases, with 20 bases left in between. Germline V gene sequence: CDR1 LNHNV, CDR2 YYDKDF (reference sequence). The CDR3 consists of 15 residues. The CDR3 region has the DNA TGTGCCACCAGCCACGGGAGCCTCCAAAGGTCCGAGCAGTACTTC. The encoded protein is CATSHGSLQRSEQYF.

CDR3: CASLPRESLAYEQYF. The CDR3, as DNA: TGTGCCAGCCTCCCACGGGAATCCCTAGCCTACGAGCAGTACTTC. J is TRBJ2-7 and V is TRBV6-4, with TRBD2 as a possible D gene (5 bases). The CDR3 sequence is 15 residues long. CDR1 is MRHNA, CDR2 SNTAGT, per germline. Trimming cost V 8 bases and J 2 bases, with 19 bases left between them.

This clone was seen once. This chain joins TRBV5-4 and TRBJ2-3; tentative D call: TRBD1 (6 bases). Germline lookup yields CDR1 SGHNT and CDR2 YYREEE (reference sequence). Trimming removed 2 bases at V and 1 base at J, with 8 bases between. The CDR3 extends over 14 amino acids. The CDR3 region is CASSFRQGTDTQYF. In DNA form, the CDR3 reads TGTGCCAGCAGCTTTAGACAGGGCACAGATACGCAGTATTTT.

J is TRBJ1-2 and V is TRBV28; D remains unclear. Germline V lookup: CDR1 MDHEN, CDR2 SYDVKM. CDR3 size: 12 residues. Trimming left V 3 bases short and J 4 bases short, with 6 bases between. For the CDR3, the DNA is TGTGCCAGCAGTTTGAGTGCCTATGGCTACACCTTC. Amino acid sequence: CASSLSAYGYTF.

The chain is built from TRBV30 and TRBJ2-7; 8 bases fit TRBD1. The CDR3 has 13 residues. The trim removed 5 bases at V and 2 bases at J, leaving 5 bases unmatched. The germline V gene encodes CDR1 GTSNPN and CDR2 SVGIG (reference sequence). This chain's CDR3 is CAWGQGRAYEQYF. CDR3 nucleotides: TGTGCCTGGGGACAGGGTAGGGCCTACGAGCAGTACTTC.

This clone has just a few counts. This rearrangement joins TRBV5-1 to TRBJ2-1; the D gene is possibly TRBD2 (6 bases). The CDR3 covers 14 residues. The V and J ends lost 7 bases and 5 bases respectively, with 16 bases between them. CDR1 is SGHRS and CDR2 is YFSETQ in the germline V gene. The CDR3 sequence: CASSEGLNNNEQFF. In nucleotides, the CDR3 is TGCGCCAGCTCCGAGGGACTGAACAACAATGAGCAGTTCTTC.

The chain recombines TRBV3-1 (or the pseudogene TRBV3-2) with TRBJ1-1; 7 bases are shared with TRBD1. V lost 1 base and J lost 4; bases outside the gene matches: 0. Germline CDR1 reads LGHDT; CDR2 reads YNNKEL (reference sequence). CDR3 length: 13 amino acids. DNA of the CDR3: TGTGCCAGCAGCCAAGGACAGGGCACTGAAGCTTTCTTT. Translated: CASSQGQGTEAFF.

The V gene is TRBV3-1 (or the pseudogene TRBV3-2), the J gene TRBJ1-4, with a weak D call TRBD1 (6 bases). This CDR3 has 15 residues. V lost 0 bases and J 8 bases, leaving 13 bases between the germline ends. Germline CDR1 is LGHDT and CDR2 is YNNKEL (reference sequence). The CDR3 loop reads CASSQDGRGYEKLFF. The CDR3 DNA reads as TGTGCCAGCAGCCAAGACGGCAGGGGATACGAAAAACTGTTTTTT.

The J gene is TRBJ1-2, the V gene TRBV6-1; D call uncertain. The CDR3 totals 16 residues. Between the trimmed V and J ends, which lost 1 base and 1 base, there was a span of 13 bases. Germline V lookup: CDR1 MNHNS, CDR2 SASEGT. The chain's CDR3 is CASSEVGERYNYGYTF. The CDR3 DNA is TGTGCCAGCAGTGAAGTCGGCGAGCGATATAACTATGGCTACACCTTC.

The chain is built from TRBV7-7 and TRBJ1-5, with 8 bases that match TRBD1. The germline gives CDR1 SSHAT, CDR2 FNYEAQ (reference sequence). Trimming removed 4 bases from V and 5 bases from J; junction bases left unmatched: 13. This CDR3 region has 17 residues. The CDR3 DNA reads as TGTGCCAGCAGCTCCGGACAGGGAAACGTTCGGGATCAGCCCCAGCATTTT. Protein: CASSSGQGNVRDQPQHF.

The V call is TRBV5-1, the J call TRBJ2-2; 9 bases match TRBD2. CDR3 length: 15 residues. Germline V CDR1 and CDR2: SGHRS, YFSETQ. J was trimmed by 6 bases and V by 9 bases; bases with no gene match: 12. CDR3 sequence: CATSSSGRPAGELFF. CDR3 coding DNA: TGCGCCACCTCGAGTAGCGGGAGACCGGCCGGGGAGCTGTTTTTT.

This clone came up once. J is TRBJ1-5 and V is TRBV7-2, with D uncertain. Trimming cost V 5 bases and J 4 bases, with 6 bases left between them. The CDR3 runs to 12 residues. CDR1 and CDR2 (germline): SGHTA, FQGNSA. CDR3 in amino acids: CASSPPNQPQHF. The CDR3 DNA is TGTGCCAGCAGCCCTCCGAATCAGCCCCAGCATTTT.

The chain couples TRBV14 to TRBJ2-3; D may be TRBD1 (5 bases). Germline CDR1 SGHDN, CDR2 FVKESK. V lost 3 bases, J lost 2 bases, and 15 bases lay in between. The CDR3 is 16 residues long. CDR3 sequence: CASSHGALLPTDTQYF. Here the CDR3 DNA reads TGTGCCAGCAGCCATGGGGCCCTATTACCCACAGATACGCAGTATTTT. Full variable domain (rest looked up from reference TRBV14 and TRBJ2-3): EAGVTQFPSHSVIEKGQTVTLRCDPISGHDNLYWYRRVMGKEIKFLLHFVKESKQDESGMPNNRFLAERTGGTYSTLKVQPAELEDSGVYFCASSHGALLPTDTQYFGPGTRLTVL.

The chain combines TRBV18 with TRBJ1-1; D not resolved. The germline V gene encodes CDR1 KGHSH and CDR2 LQKENI. The length of the CDR3 is 13 residues. V lost 4 bases to trimming and J lost 7 bases, with 13 bases between them. CDR3 residues: CASSQNTDGEAFF. For the CDR3, the DNA is TGTGCCAGCTCACAAAACACAGATGGTGAAGCTTTCTTT.

This clone was found once. The rearrangement joins TRBV6-4 to TRBJ1-3, with D perhaps matching TRBD1 (6 bases). This CDR3 spans 13 amino acids. Germline CDR1 and CDR2: MRHNA and SNTAGT. Trimming removed 7 bases from V and 2 bases from J, with 9 bases in between. CDR3 amino acids: CASIYRAGNTIYF. CDR3 in DNA: TGTGCCAGCATCTACAGGGCTGGAAACACCATATATTTT.